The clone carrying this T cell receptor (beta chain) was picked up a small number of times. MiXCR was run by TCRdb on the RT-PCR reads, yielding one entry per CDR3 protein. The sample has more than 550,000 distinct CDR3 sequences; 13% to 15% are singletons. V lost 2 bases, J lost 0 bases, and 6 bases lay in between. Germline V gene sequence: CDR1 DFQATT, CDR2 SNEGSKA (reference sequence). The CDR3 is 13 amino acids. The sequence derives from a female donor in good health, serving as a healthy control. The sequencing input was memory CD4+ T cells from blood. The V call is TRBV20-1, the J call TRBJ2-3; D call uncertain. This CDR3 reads CSARKPSTDTQYF. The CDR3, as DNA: TGCAGTGCTAGAAAACCAAGCACAGATACGCAGTATTTT.